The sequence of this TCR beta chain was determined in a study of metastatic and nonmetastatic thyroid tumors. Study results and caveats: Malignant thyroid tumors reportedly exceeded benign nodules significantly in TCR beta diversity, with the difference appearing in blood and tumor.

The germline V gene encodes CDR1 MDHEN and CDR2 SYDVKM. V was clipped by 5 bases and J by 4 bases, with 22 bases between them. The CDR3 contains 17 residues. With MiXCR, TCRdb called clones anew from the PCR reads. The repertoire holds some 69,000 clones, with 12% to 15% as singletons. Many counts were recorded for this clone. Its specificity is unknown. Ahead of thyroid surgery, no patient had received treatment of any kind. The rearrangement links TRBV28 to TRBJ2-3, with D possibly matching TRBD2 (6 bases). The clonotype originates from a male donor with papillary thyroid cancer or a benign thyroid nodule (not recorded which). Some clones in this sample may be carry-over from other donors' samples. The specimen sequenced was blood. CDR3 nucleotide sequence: TGTGCCAGCAGTCACGCGGGGCAGGGAGTAGATGCAGATACGCAGTATTTT. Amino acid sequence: CASSHAGQGVDADTQYF.